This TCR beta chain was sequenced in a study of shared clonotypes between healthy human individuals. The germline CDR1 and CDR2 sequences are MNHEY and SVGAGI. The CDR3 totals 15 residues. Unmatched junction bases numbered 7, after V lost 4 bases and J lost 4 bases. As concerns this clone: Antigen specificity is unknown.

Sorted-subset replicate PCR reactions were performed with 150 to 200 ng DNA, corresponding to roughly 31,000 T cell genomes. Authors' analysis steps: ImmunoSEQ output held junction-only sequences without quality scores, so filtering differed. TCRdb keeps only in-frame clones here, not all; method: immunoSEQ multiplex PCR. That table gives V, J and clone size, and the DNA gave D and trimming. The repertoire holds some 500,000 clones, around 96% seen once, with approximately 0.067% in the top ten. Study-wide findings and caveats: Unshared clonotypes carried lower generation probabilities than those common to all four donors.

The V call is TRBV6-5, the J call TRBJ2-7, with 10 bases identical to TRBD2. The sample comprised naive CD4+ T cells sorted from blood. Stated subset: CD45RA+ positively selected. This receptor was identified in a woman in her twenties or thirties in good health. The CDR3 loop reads CASSSIAGGSYEQYF. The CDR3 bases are TGTGCCAGCAGTTCAATAGCGGGAGGTTCGTACGAGCAGTACTTC.